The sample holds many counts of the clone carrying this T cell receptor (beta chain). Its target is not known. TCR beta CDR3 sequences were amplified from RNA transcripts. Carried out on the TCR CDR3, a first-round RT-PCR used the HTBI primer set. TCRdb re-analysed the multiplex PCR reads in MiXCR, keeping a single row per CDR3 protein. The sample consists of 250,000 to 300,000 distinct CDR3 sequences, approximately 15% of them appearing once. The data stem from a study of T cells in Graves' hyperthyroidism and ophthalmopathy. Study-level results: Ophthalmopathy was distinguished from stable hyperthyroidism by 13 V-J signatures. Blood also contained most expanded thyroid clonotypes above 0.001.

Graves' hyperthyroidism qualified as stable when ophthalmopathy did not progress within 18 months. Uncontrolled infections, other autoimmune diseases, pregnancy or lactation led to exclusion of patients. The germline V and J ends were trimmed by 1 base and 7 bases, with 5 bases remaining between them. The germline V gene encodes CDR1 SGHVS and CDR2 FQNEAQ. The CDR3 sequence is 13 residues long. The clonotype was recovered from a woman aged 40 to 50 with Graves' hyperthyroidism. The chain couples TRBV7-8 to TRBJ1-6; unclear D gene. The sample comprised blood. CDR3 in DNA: TGTGCCAGCAGCTTAGACGCCAATTCACCCCTCCACTTT. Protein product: CASSLDANSPLHF.